This T cell receptor (beta chain) stems from a study of cytomegalovirus exposure and HLA in healthy donors. Using immunoSEQ multiplex PCR, the repertoire was profiled, and TCRdb retains in-frame clones only, with some absent. The sample carries roughly 68,000 clones, around 97% recorded once. Comment on this clone: Its antigen is still unknown.

Findings of the study overall: Some public TCRs appeared in many individuals, while most sequences were rare. A few CMV-associated chains proved CMV antigen-specific in vitro. Clusters of TCRs from the first cohort tended to co-occur in the 90 to 150 validation repertoires (as a later analysis found).

This CDR3 contains 15 residues. Trimming removed 1 base at V and 1 base at J, with 10 bases between. Per the germline V gene, CDR1 is LNHDA and CDR2 is SQIVND (reference sequence). The rearrangement uses TRBV19 and TRBJ1-1, with D possibly matching TRBD1 (5 bases). The TCR originated in a man younger than 35 in good health and CMV-seronegative. The sample consisted of PBMCs. The CDR3, as DNA: TGTGCCAGTAGTATAGTGGGGGGGAAGAACACTGAAGCTTTCTTT. Its protein is CASSIVGGKNTEAFF.